The count of the clone carrying this T cell receptor (beta chain) is one. The antigen remains undetermined. Peripheral blood came from all dose cohorts at three timepoints. The table came from immunoSEQ multiplex PCR; TCRdb's copy has only in-frame clones and leaves some out. Counted here are tens of thousands of clones, almost 90% occurring once; the ten biggest clones make up approximately 0.79%. The source of the sample is a study of OX40 agonist ivuxolimab in advanced cancers. Study-wide findings and caveats: Expanded clones were, on average, more numerous in CD8+ T cells than in CD4+.

The receptor's source is an adult with an advanced solid tumor such as melanoma, head and neck, liver or kidney cancer. The sample was CD4+ or CD8+ T cells sorted from blood, taken in a trial of the OX40 agonist ivuxolimab.

CDR3 DNA: TGTGCCAGCAGCCAAGCCGGCCCCCGCCTGGGTGAGCAGTTCTTC. This codes for CASSQAGPRLGEQFF. The genes are TRBV14 and TRBJ2-1; D unclear. The germline V and J ends were trimmed by 1 base and 9 bases, with 16 bases remaining between them. This CDR3 region has 15 residues. Germline CDR1 is SGHDN and CDR2 is FVKESK.